The 28 T cell receptor beta chains below come from one sample, sequenced in a study of blood T cells in healthy people across ages. Through a sample-barcoded 5' primer and a J-beta primer mix, a second PCR was run for roughly 7 to 11 cycles. MiXCR, run by TCRdb on the 5' RACE reads, gives a single entry per CDR3 protein. The sample records around 800,000 distinct CDR3 sequences, approximately 24% being singletons. The same sample was also studied in work on T cells of mothers and their children.

The sequencing input was blood. The receptors stem from a boy aged 5 to 17 in good health.

The DNA for the CDR3 is TGCAGCGCGGTCGGGACAGGGGTCTACGAGCAGTACTTC. Encoded protein: CSAVGTGVYEQYF. V is TRBV29-1 and J is TRBJ2-7; TRBD1 matches at 10 bases. With 7 bases clipped from V and 3 bases from J, the junction kept 6 bases outside the gene matches. In germline, CDR1 is SQVTM, CDR2 ANQGSEA. CDR3 size: 13 residues.

The V call is TRBV6-5, the J call TRBJ2-3; the D gene is possibly TRBD2 (5 bases). Germline V CDR1 and CDR2: MNHEY, SVGAGI. Trimming shortened V by 2 bases and J by 7 bases, and 19 bases separated the two germline ends. The CDR3 extends over 16 amino acids. The CDR3 bases are TGTGCCAGCAGTTACGATAGTTTCCTAGCTGGAAATACGCAGTATTTT. Translating gives CASSYDSFLAGNTQYF.

V gene TRBV12-3 or TRBV12-4 combines with J gene TRBJ2-3, with D uncertain. The V end was cut by 1 base, the J end by 3 bases, with 14 bases between. The length of the CDR3 is 16 residues. The CDR3 spells CASSLVRPSTTDTQYF. The DNA of the CDR3 is TGTGCCAGCAGTTTAGTCCGGCCAAGTACAACAGATACGCAGTATTTT.

V usage is TRBV12-3 or TRBV12-4 and J usage is TRBJ2-1, with TRBD2 as a possible D gene (6 bases). The CDR3 sequence is 13 residues long. Trimming cost V 6 bases and J 10 bases, with 16 bases left between them. The CDR3 protein is CASSGTYPREQFF. Here the CDR3 DNA reads TGTGCCAGCAGCGGGACTTATCCGAGGGAGCAGTTCTTC.

This clonotype was counted once. The chain has TRBV10-3 and TRBJ2-3; TRBD1 agrees at 8 bases. Trimming at V came to 5 bases and at J to 0 bases, leaving 1 base not matched to a gene. The CDR3 contains 14 residues. Germline V gives CDR1 ENHRY, CDR2 SYGVKD. The chain's CDR3 is CAISNRGSTDTQYF. In nucleotides, the CDR3 is TGTGCCATCAGTAACAGGGGGAGCACAGATACGCAGTATTTT.

This clonotype has only a few counts. The rearrangement links TRBV14 to TRBJ1-1; unclear D gene. Germline loops: CDR1 SGHDN, CDR2 FVKESK. Deletions cut 6 bases from V and 1 base from J, with 12 bases between. The CDR3 is 14 residues long. The CDR3 region is CASSQKRANTEAFF. CDR3 DNA sequence: TGTGCCAGCAGTCAGAAGCGGGCGAACACTGAAGCTTTCTTT.

The J gene is TRBJ2-2, the V gene TRBV12-3 or TRBV12-4, with 11 bases aligning to TRBD2. Losses at the gene ends were 5 bases for V and 1 base for J; bases not matched to a gene: 0. The CDR3 consists of 15 residues. CDR3 amino acids: CASSGLAGNTGELFF. The CDR3 bases are TGTGCCAGCAGTGGACTAGCGGGGAACACCGGGGAGCTGTTTTTT.

This sequence joins TRBV2 and TRBJ1-2, with D possibly TRBD1 on 5 matching bases. The V end was cut by 4 bases, the J end by 14 bases, with 17 bases between. In germline, CDR1 is SNHLY, CDR2 FYNNEI. CDR3 length equals 12 residues. The CDR3 loop reads CASSGDFPKRTF. The CDR3 DNA sequence: TGTGCCAGCAGTGGGGACTTTCCGAAAAGGACCTTC.

J is TRBJ2-5 and V is TRBV2; TRBD2 aligns across 14 bases. The DNA end is more similar to TRBJ2-1, so the J call may be wrong. Per the germline V gene, CDR1 is SNHLY and CDR2 is FYNNEI. This CDR3 contains 14 residues. CDR3: CASRTSGGAVEQFF. The CDR3 DNA sequence: TGTGCCAGCAGGACTAGCGGGGGGGCGGTTGAGCAGTTCTTC.

J is TRBJ1-2 and V is TRBV12-3 or TRBV12-4; the D is unclear. The CDR3 totals 12 residues. The V end lost 6 bases, the J end lost 6 bases, and 11 bases lay between the germline ends. This CDR3 is CASRRTVDGYTF. CDR3 bases: TGTGCCAGCAGACGGACTGTCGATGGCTACACCTTC.

This clonotype was observed a handful of times. V and J are TRBV9 and TRBJ1-6, with TRBD1 matching over 7 bases. The CDR3 runs to 15 residues. V lost 3 bases to trimming and J lost 8 bases; unmatched junction nucleotides: 8. Looked up from germline, CDR1 is SGDLS and CDR2 is YYNGEE. The CDR3 DNA is TGTGCCAGCAGCGCCGAGACAGGGAATCATTCACCCCTCCACTTT. This encodes CASSAETGNHSPLHF.

Only a few counts were recorded for this clonotype. The chain joins TRBV6-2 or TRBV6-3 to TRBJ2-5, with 9 bases lining up with TRBD2. Near its end, the DNA agrees better with TRBJ2-7, so the J call may be wrong. The CDR3 extends over 14 amino acids. CDR1 is MNHEY, CDR2 SVGEGT, per germline. The CDR3 bases are TGTGCCAGCAAAAAATCTAGCGGGGAGTACGAGCAGTACTTC. Translating it yields CASKKSSGEYEQYF.

In its sample, this clonotype was seen a few times. CDR3 loop: CSAPTGLGYEQYF. CDR3 nucleotide sequence: TGCAGTGCACCGACAGGGTTGGGCTACGAGCAGTACTTC. The gene calls are TRBV20-1 and TRBJ2-7; 7 positions match TRBD1. V lost 6 bases to trimming and J lost 3 bases; unmatched junction nucleotides: 8. The CDR3 is 13 amino acids. Germline CDR1 and CDR2: DFQATT and SNEGSKA (reference sequence).

The chain combines TRBV12-3 or TRBV12-4 with TRBJ1-2, with a possible D match to TRBD1 (5 bases). Trimming left V 2 bases short and J 12 bases short, with 16 bases between. The CDR3 is 13 residues long. The CDR3 DNA follows: TGTGCCAGCAGTTTAAGGGCCGGGGCAATTGACACCTTC. It encodes CASSLRAGAIDTF.

This clonotype was seen a handful of times. One junction end does not reproduce the germline sequence, and a read error may be involved. V gene TRBV5-6 combines with J gene TRBJ2-3, with D unresolved. The CDR3 length is 15 residues. CDR1 SGHDT and CDR2 YYEEEE come from the germline V gene. The CDR3 nucleotides are TGTGTCAGCAGCTTATCCCCGACGCGCACAGATACGCAGTATTTT. This translates into CVSSLSPTRTDTQYF.

This clonotype was counted between two and nine times. The rearrangement links TRBV5-1 to TRBJ1-4; D is uncertain. The length of the CDR3 is 13 residues. The germline V gene has CDR1 SGHRS and CDR2 YFSETQ. V lost 0 bases and J 6 bases, leaving 6 bases between the germline ends. CDR3 DNA: TGCGCCAGCAGCTTGGCCCCGGATGAAAAACTGTTTTTT. Protein: CASSLAPDEKLFF. The complete variable domain, with remaining parts taken from reference TRBV5-1 and TRBJ1-4, reads KAGVTQTPRYLIKTRGQQVTLSCSPISGHRSVSWYQQTPGQGLQFLFEYFSETQRNKGNFPGRFSGRQFSNSRSEMNVSTLELGDSALYLCASSLAPDEKLFFGSGTQLSVL.

The rearrangement joins TRBV9 to TRBJ2-1, with unresolved D. Germline V CDR1 and CDR2: SGDLS, YYNGEE. This CDR3 contains 16 residues. The V end lost 2 bases, the J end lost 6 bases, and 18 bases lay between the germline ends. CDR3 loop: CASSVEGTRARNEQFF. In DNA form, the CDR3 reads TGTGCCAGCAGCGTTGAAGGTACAAGGGCCCGCAATGAGCAGTTCTTC.

This clonotype was counted once. The chain links TRBV20-1 to TRBJ2-3; 9 nucleotides align to TRBD2. The V gene end was trimmed by 0 bases and the J gene end by 5 bases; junction bases not matched to a gene: 6. Germline CDR1 reads DFQATT; CDR2 reads SNEGSKA (reference sequence). The CDR3 has 15 residues. In DNA, the CDR3 is TGCAGTGCTAGAGATTCGGCGGGGGGGATAGATACGCAGTATTTT. It encodes CSARDSAGGIDTQYF.

V is TRBV14 and J is TRBJ1-4; the D is unclear. V lost 3 bases to trimming and J lost 4 bases, with 15 bases between them. This CDR3 is 16 amino acids long. Germline V gene data show CDR1 as SGHDN and CDR2 as FVKESK. CDR3 sequence (DNA): TGTGCCAGCAGCCATCCGGCCCCCGGACTTAATGAAAAACTGTTTTTT. This encodes CASSHPAPGLNEKLFF. The whole variable domain, remainder taken from reference TRBV14 and TRBJ1-4, is EAGVTQFPSHSVIEKGQTVTLRCDPISGHDNLYWYRRVMGKEIKFLLHFVKESKQDESGMPNNRFLAERTGGTYSTLKVQPAELEDSGVYFCASSHPAPGLNEKLFFGSGTQLSVL.

This rearrangement joins TRBV7-2 to TRBJ2-7; TRBD2 agrees at 8 bases. V lost 2 bases and J lost 4; bases outside the gene matches: 13. Germline CDR1 reads SGHTA; CDR2 reads FQGNSA. CDR3 length equals 17 residues. The CDR3 nucleotides are TGTGCCAGCAGCTTACGCCCCTCTAGGAGCGGGGGTTACGAGCAGTACTTC. Amino acids: CASSLRPSRSGGYEQYF.

This clonotype has only one observation. This sequence joins TRBV27 and TRBJ1-3; no definite D call. Trimming stripped 3 bases from V and 4 bases from J, with 10 bases between. The CDR3 loop spans 14 amino acids. Germline V gene lookup returns CDR1 MNHEY and CDR2 SMNVEV (reference sequence). The DNA of the CDR3 is TGTGCCAGCAGTTTGGGGAAACTAGGAAACACCATATATTTT. The encoded protein is CASSLGKLGNTIYF.

This clonotype was picked up a small number of times. J is TRBJ1-1 and V is TRBV20-1; the D gene is possibly TRBD1 (5 bases). V lost 6 bases and J 0 bases, leaving 14 bases between the germline ends. Germline CDR1 is DFQATT and CDR2 is SNEGSKA (reference sequence). This CDR3 region has 14 residues. In nucleotides, the CDR3 is TGCAGTGCAGAGAGGGCAGGGATGAACACTGAAGCTTTCTTT. This encodes CSAERAGMNTEAFF.

The chain couples TRBV29-1 to TRBJ2-1; D unresolved. Trimming cost V 0 bases and J 8 bases, with 17 bases left between them. This CDR3 region has 15 residues. CDR1 and CDR2 (germline): SQVTM, ANQGSEA. The CDR3: CSVEDFRSVRDEQFF. CDR3 in DNA: TGCAGCGTTGAAGATTTCCGGAGCGTAAGGGATGAGCAGTTCTTC.

This clonotype has more than one count but fewer than ten. The V call is TRBV5-1, the J call TRBJ2-7; possibly TRBD1 for D (5 bases). The CDR3 runs to 13 residues. V shed 1 base and J shed 5 bases, with 10 bases lying between them. CDR1 is SGHRS, CDR2 YFSETQ, per germline. The CDR3 DNA follows: TGCGCCAGCAGCTTGCCAGGGTCCCACGAGCAGTACTTC. This encodes CASSLPGSHEQYF. Variable domain in full (rest from reference TRBV5-1 and TRBJ2-7): KAGVTQTPRYLIKTRGQQVTLSCSPISGHRSVSWYQQTPGQGLQFLFEYFSETQRNKGNFPGRFSGRQFSNSRSEMNVSTLELGDSALYLCASSLPGSHEQYFGPGTRLTVT.

This clonotype has only one observation. The gene calls are TRBV12-3 or TRBV12-4 and TRBJ2-5, with D perhaps TRBD1 (6 bases). The end of the DNA aligns better with TRBJ2-7, so the J call may be wrong. The CDR3 consists of 15 residues. The DNA of the CDR3 is TGTGCCAGCAGTTTTAAGGGGGTGGGGGCCTACGAGCAGTACTTC. Its protein product is CASSFKGVGAYEQYF.

The rearrangement joins TRBV5-6 to TRBJ2-5; 7 bases agree with TRBD2. CDR1 and CDR2 (germline): SGHDT, YYEEEE. V dropped 5 bases and J dropped 4; count of bases not matched to a gene: 11. This CDR3 spans 15 amino acids. The CDR3 here is CASRGRVLSRETQYF. Written as DNA, the CDR3 is TGTGCCAGCAGGGGGAGGGTTTTATCGAGAGAGACCCAGTACTTC.

The sample holds a few counts of this clonotype. This chain uses TRBV10-2 with TRBJ2-7; D assignment may be TRBD1 or TRBD2 (5 bases each). The CDR3 spans 14 residues. Germline V gives CDR1 WSHSY, CDR2 SAAADI. V was shortened by 7 bases and J by 4 bases, with 17 bases between the two germline ends. The CDR3 region has the DNA TGCGCCAGCAAAGAGGGACCGACCCCATACGAGCAGTACTTC. Its protein product is CASKEGPTPYEQYF.

This clonotype was found a few times. The V and J genes are TRBV4-1 and TRBJ1-4; D gene uncertain. This CDR3 region has 14 residues. With 1 base removed from V and 5 bases from J, the gap between germline ends came to 8 bases. Germline lookup yields CDR1 MGHRA and CDR2 YSYEKL. CDR3 sequence: CASSQVLGNEKLFF. Written as DNA, the CDR3 is TGCGCCAGCAGCCAAGTTCTGGGGAATGAAAAACTGTTTTTT.